A selection of T cell receptor beta chains follows, all from one sample in a study of CD8 T cells in ankylosing spondylitis. TCRdb re-called the 5' RACE reads with MiXCR, one entry per CDR3 protein. The sample lists 7,500 or so distinct CDR3 sequences; 8.2% were seen once. The sample taken for sequencing was blood, either unsorted or a sorted T cell fraction (not recorded which). The receptors derive from a male donor with ankylosing spondylitis or in good health (not recorded which). Each CDR3 is given with its conserved first and last residue. The D gene is left open where the match is weak. The size of a clone is reported for some rows only, either as once, few or many, or as a class for expanded clones.

TRBJ1-2 | TRBV9 | NA | TRBD1 | CASSVGTGNYGYTF
TRBJ2-2 | TRBV9 | NA | NA | CASSQSGPGELFF
TRBJ2-1 | TRBV9 | many | NA | CASSVGLNNEQFF
TRBJ1-2 | TRBV9 | medium-sized | NA | CASSAIPEGYTF
TRBJ2-2 | TRBV9 | NA | TRBD1 | CASSVSSGTGAGELFF
TRBJ2-3 | TRBV9 | many | TRBD2 | CASSPWGASGGETQYF
TRBJ2-3 | TRBV9 | few | TRBD2 | CASSTGTSGGAFDTQYF
TRBJ2-3 | TRBV9 | large | TRBD1 | CASSPEGTGTPTDTQYF
TRBJ1-1 | TRBV9 | many | TRBD1 | CASSVEQGVGTEAFF
TRBJ2-3 | TRBV9 | many | TRBD2 | CASSATSGSTDTQYF
TRBJ2-4 | TRBV9 | medium-sized | TRBD1 | CASSGPGTVGPGQSAKNIQYF
TRBJ2-1 | TRBV9 | many | NA | CASSVVSGNEQFF
TRBJ2-2 | TRBV9 | few | NA | CASSADGNTGELFF
TRBJ2-5 | TRBV9 | many | NA | CASSVGVQETQYF
TRBJ2-1 | TRBV9 | hyperexpanded | NA | CASSVGEAYNEQFF
TRBJ1-2 | TRBV9 | many | NA | CASSVEESGYGYTF
TRBJ2-1 | TRBV9 | NA | TRBD2 | CASSVSGRARNEQFF
TRBJ2-5 | TRBV9 | many | TRBD1 | CASSVDREQETQYF
TRBJ1-1 | TRBV9 | medium-sized | NA | CASSVEGVNTEAFF
TRBJ1-1 | TRBV9 | medium-sized | NA | CASSVVRTGLSEAFF
TRBJ1-2 | TRBV9 | medium-sized | TRBD1 | CASSATGGTNYGYTF
TRBJ1-5 | TRBV9 | few | NA | CASGEDQPQHF
TRBJ2-1 | TRBV9 | NA | TRBD2 | CASSPPGLAGNNEQFF
TRBJ2-2 | TRBV9 | NA | TRBD1 | CASSLGQGRGGELFF